This T cell receptor (beta chain) was obtained from a study of regulatory T cells in long-lasting Graves disease. Time point here: persistent/refractory GD, antithyroid drugs over 5 years with positive TRAb. The TCR library was made from RNA that had been extracted from PBMCs in TRIzol. Recruitment took place at an endocrinology department in Xi'an, China. Building of the TCR beta libraries involved iRepertoire HTBI primers and Arm-PCR of CDR3 regions. One entry per CDR3 protein, called by TCRdb with MiXCR from the multiplex PCR reads. The sample lists approximately 470,000 distinct CDR3 sequences; under 25% were seen once. Germline V lookup: CDR1 MNHEY, CDR2 SMNVEV (reference sequence). The CDR3 is 14 amino acids. The V and J ends lost 3 bases and 3 bases respectively, with 9 bases between them.

The origin of this receptor is a female donor with Graves disease. The chain joins TRBV27 to TRBJ1-5; no clear D gene. The starting material was peripheral blood mononuclear cells (PBMCs), obtained when the disease was refractory, from a patient treated with antithyroid drugs. This CDR3 reads CASSLVRDNQPQHF. Written as DNA, the CDR3 is TGTGCCAGCAGTTTGGTTAGGGACAATCAGCCCCAGCATTTT.